This passage covers 10 T cell receptor beta chains from one sample sequenced in a study of blood T cell repertoires in COVID-19. Assay: immunoSEQ multiplex PCR; the TCRdb copy retains only in-frame clones and omits some. The sample has about 200,000 clones; around 80% are singletons. Sequencing was carried out using peripheral blood. These receptor sequences come from a human donor with acute or convalescent COVID-19. The donor label of this sample is uncertain.

The J gene is TRBJ1-5, the V gene TRBV2; 7 bases agree with TRBD1. The CDR3 totals 13 residues. CDR1 is SNHLY and CDR2 is FYNNEI in the germline V gene. J gave up 3 bases and V 6 bases, and 2 bases lay outside the gene matches. The CDR3 sequence: CASRGQVNQPQHF. CDR3 DNA sequence: TGTGCCAGCAGAGGACAGGTCAATCAGCCCCAGCATTTT.

This clone was detected only a few times. The chain carries TRBV4-2 and TRBJ2-3; 8 positions agree with TRBD2. The CDR3 has 20 amino acids. Germline V gives CDR1 LGHNA, CDR2 YNFKEQ. Trimming removed 0 bases from V and 2 bases from J; junction bases left unmatched: 16. The CDR3 nucleotides are TGTGCCAGCAGCCAAGAGGCCGGGGTCGTCGGCGGGAGGCCCACAGATACGCAGTATTTT. It codes for CASSQEAGVVGGRPTDTQYF.

The rearrangement joins TRBV6-5 to TRBJ2-7; D gene ambiguous. This CDR3 has 14 amino acids. Looked up from germline, CDR1 is MNHEY and CDR2 is SVGAGI. Trimming stripped 6 bases from V and 2 bases from J, with 14 bases between. The CDR3 bases are TGTGCCAGCAGCAGGCCCGTACCACCCTACGAGCAGTACTTC. It yields the protein CASSRPVPPYEQYF.

The chain links TRBV30 to TRBJ1-5; 7 bases are a match to TRBD1. Trimming at V came to 6 bases and at J to 0 bases, leaving 5 bases not matched to a gene. The CDR3 loop spans 14 amino acids. The germline gives CDR1 GTSNPN, CDR2 SVGIG (reference sequence). The CDR3 DNA is TGTGCCTGCACAGGGGCGAGTAGCAATCAGCCCCAGCATTTT. Its translation: CACTGASSNQPQHF.

This rearrangement joins TRBV30 to TRBJ1-1; TRBD1 might be the D (6 bases). This CDR3 region has 12 residues. Deletions cut 4 bases from V and 1 base from J, with 7 bases between. CDR1 GTSNPN and CDR2 SVGIG come from the germline V gene (reference sequence). The chain's CDR3 is CAWNRENTEAFF. Here the CDR3 DNA reads TGTGCCTGGAACAGGGAGAACACTGAAGCTTTCTTT.

J is TRBJ1-2 and V is TRBV10-3, with 7 nucleotides matching TRBD1. The germline V gene encodes CDR1 ENHRY and CDR2 SYGVKD. With 2 bases clipped from V and 8 bases from J, the junction kept 5 bases outside the gene matches. The CDR3 consists of 13 residues. Written as DNA, the CDR3 is TGTGCCATCAGTGAGGGACAGGTAATGGGCTACACCTTC. Its translation: CAISEGQVMGYTF.

The V call is TRBV19, the J call TRBJ2-7, with TRBD1 as a possible D gene (6 bases). The ends were cut back, 4 bases at V and 0 bases at J, with 13 bases in the middle. Germline V gene data show CDR1 as LNHDA and CDR2 as SQIVND (reference sequence). This CDR3 has 15 residues. DNA for the CDR3: TGTGCCAGTAGTAAAAACCGGGACACCTCCTACGAGCAGTACTTC. Protein sequence: CASSKNRDTSYEQYF.

The gene calls are TRBV29-1 and TRBJ1-2, with 8 nucleotides matching TRBD1. The V segment lost 2 bases and the J segment 8 bases; nucleotides outside the gene matches: 4. Germline assignment: CDR1 SQVTM and CDR2 ANQGSEA. This CDR3 has 12 amino acids. CDR3 bases: TGCAGCGTTGAATCAGGGGGCGGCGGCTACACCTTC. Translated, it gives CSVESGGGGYTF.

The chain employs TRBV5-5 and TRBJ1-5; D is unresolved. This CDR3 contains 13 residues. Germline V lookup: CDR1 SGHKS, CDR2 YYEKEE (reference sequence). V lost 1 base, J lost 7 bases, and 9 bases lay in between. DNA for the CDR3: TGTGCCAGCAGCTTGTCATCATCACAGCCCCAGCATTTT. Translation gives CASSLSSSQPQHF.

The rearrangement uses TRBV18 and TRBJ1-1; D uncertain. Germline V gene lookup returns CDR1 KGHSH and CDR2 LQKENI. The V gene lost 4 bases and the J gene lost 1 base, with 13 bases spanning the gap. The CDR3 is made up of 15 amino acids. This CDR3 is CASSLQDSQNTEAFF. The CDR3 DNA reads as TGTGCCAGCTCACTCCAGGACTCTCAGAACACTGAAGCTTTCTTT.